What follows are 20 T cell receptor beta chains derived from one specimen sequenced in a study of a mutant IDH1 vaccine in newly diagnosed glioma. These receptors have no identified antigens. The time point denotes: week 47, end of study. The content of each vaccine dose was 300 ug of mutant IDH1 20-mer peptide, and topical imiquimod accompanied it. The repertoire was sequenced with immunoSEQ multiplex PCR; TCRdb's copy has only in-frame clones and lacks some. The table shows about 46,000 clones, with around 84% occurring only once. Here the sequenced sample was PBMCs, taken from a glioma patient whose treatment included an IDH1 peptide vaccine. These receptors were obtained from a woman in her 30s with glioma. Some clones in this sample may be carry-over from other donors' samples.

The chain uses TRBV6-1 and TRBJ1-1; D possibly corresponds to TRBD1 (5 bases). The length of the CDR3 is 17 residues. Trimming pared 2 bases from V and 1 base from J, leaving 17 bases between. In germline, CDR1 is MNHNS, CDR2 SASEGT. The CDR3 spells CASSEPFDSVGNTEAFF. The CDR3 nucleotides read TGTGCCAGCAGTGAACCCTTCGACAGTGTGGGGAACACTGAAGCTTTCTTT.

The chain couples TRBV6-1 to TRBJ1-1; no firm D call. CDR1 is MNHNS and CDR2 is SASEGT in the germline V gene. CDR3 length equals 13 residues. V gave up 6 bases and J gave up 1 base, with 9 bases separating them. The chain's CDR3 is CASSVRSNTEAFF. CDR3 DNA sequence: TGTGCCAGCAGCGTACGTTCGAACACTGAAGCTTTCTTT.

This clone was detected a few times. The chain couples TRBV6-5 to TRBJ2-1; 10 bases are a match to TRBD2. Germline V lookup: CDR1 MNHEY, CDR2 SVGAGI. This CDR3 comprises 15 residues. The V gene end was trimmed by 2 bases and the J gene end by 10 bases; junction bases not matched to a gene: 8. In nucleotides, the CDR3 is TGTGCCAGCAGTTACGCTGGACTAGCGGAGCTAGAGCAGTTCTTC. Translation: CASSYAGLAELEQFF.

This chain joins TRBV4-1 and TRBJ1-1, with no clear D. V was trimmed by 4 bases and J by 2 bases, leaving 26 bases between them. The CDR3 runs 19 residues. Germline V gene sequence: CDR1 MGHRA, CDR2 YSYEKL. CDR3: CASSRRAKVPGNGNTEAFF. The CDR3 DNA reads TGCGCCAGCAGCCGTAGGGCCAAGGTCCCGGGAAACGGCAACACTGAAGCTTTCTTT.

This clone was detected once. The rearrangement uses TRBV7-9 and TRBJ1-3, with 7 bases identical to TRBD1. The length of the CDR3 is 15 residues. CDR1 SEHNR and CDR2 FQNEAQ come from the germline V gene (reference sequence). Trimming at V came to 5 bases and at J to 4 bases, leaving 8 bases not matched to a gene. The CDR3 protein is CASSATTGVGNTIYF. CDR3 nucleotides: TGTGCCAGCAGCGCAACCACAGGGGTAGGAAACACCATATATTTT.

The chain links TRBV6-6 to TRBJ1-5, with D perhaps TRBD1 (6 bases). Germline V gene data show CDR1 as MNHNY and CDR2 as SVGAGI (reference sequence). The CDR3 consists of 14 residues. V was cut by 6 bases and J by 7 bases, with 16 bases left in between. The CDR3 sequence: CASSPDRKRQPQHF. The CDR3 coding sequence is TGTGCCAGCAGCCCGGACAGAAAAAGGCAGCCCCAGCATTTT.

This rearrangement joins TRBV5-6 to TRBJ1-1; D is ambiguous. Germline CDR1 SGHDT, CDR2 YYEEEE. The CDR3 has 14 residues. V lost 0 bases and J lost 1, with 7 bases in between. The CDR3 DNA reads TGTGCCAGCAGCTTGGGACATAAGAACACTGAAGCTTTCTTT. Translated: CASSLGHKNTEAFF.

The rearrangement uses TRBV19 and TRBJ2-7; no firm D call. V lost 5 bases and J 2 bases, leaving 10 bases between the germline ends. The CDR3 spans 13 residues. Germline assignment: CDR1 LNHDA and CDR2 SQIVND (reference sequence). CDR3 bases: TGTGCCAGTAGTCCCGAACACACCTACGAGCAGTACTTC. This codes for CASSPEHTYEQYF.

This clone was seen a handful of times. The chain uses TRBV11-3 and TRBJ2-2; D might be TRBD1 (5 bases). V lost 5 bases and J lost 5, with 9 bases in between. CDR1 and CDR2 from the germline V gene are SGHNT and YENEEA. This CDR3 has 13 residues. The CDR3 region is CASSRTLTGELFF. DNA for the CDR3: TGTGCCAGCAGCCGGACACTTACCGGGGAGCTGTTTTTT.

The rearrangement links TRBV27 to TRBJ2-6, with a tentative D call TRBD1 (6 bases). Germline V gene lookup returns CDR1 MNHEY and CDR2 SMNVEV (reference sequence). The length of the CDR3 is 16 residues. With 4 bases removed from V and 2 bases from J, the gap between germline ends came to 12 bases. CDR3 loop: CASSWGRGTGANVLTF. DNA of the CDR3: TGTGCCAGCAGTTGGGGTAGGGGGACTGGGGCCAACGTCCTGACTTTC. The entire variable domain, with the rest obtained from reference TRBV27 and TRBJ2-6, is as follows: EAQVTQNPRYLITVTGKKLTVTCSQNMNHEYMSWYRQDPGLGLRQIYYSMNVEVTDKGDVPEGYKVSRKEKRNFPLILESPSPNQTSLYFCASSWGRGTGANVLTFGAGSRLTVL.

The chain recombines TRBV10-3 with TRBJ2-1, with 14 bases lining up with TRBD2. The CDR3 contains 15 residues. Trimming cost V 8 bases and J 9 bases; bases outside gene matches: 9. Germline-derived CDR1 and CDR2 are ENHRY and SYGVKD. The CDR3 DNA follows: TGTGCCATCCAGCAGGGACTAGCGGGAGAAGGTGAGCAGTTCTTC. It encodes CAIQQGLAGEGEQFF.

The rearrangement uses TRBV5-1 and TRBJ2-2; 7 nucleotides agree with TRBD1. Germline V gene sequence: CDR1 SGHRS, CDR2 YFSETQ. The J segment lost 3 bases and the V segment lost 5 bases, leaving 4 bases of the junction unmatched. The CDR3 contains 14 residues. CDR3 in amino acids: CASSWDSYTGELFF. CDR3 bases: TGCGCCAGCAGTTGGGACAGCTACACCGGGGAGCTGTTTTTT.

This sequence joins TRBV6-5 and TRBJ2-5, with a weak D call TRBD2 (5 bases). The CDR3 totals 13 residues. The germline gives CDR1 MNHEY, CDR2 SVGAGI. Trimming left V 6 bases short and J 1 base short, with 9 bases between. The CDR3: CASRRAGQETQYF. CDR3 nucleotides: TGTGCCAGCAGGAGGGCAGGCCAAGAGACCCAGTACTTC.

This clone appeared a few times. The J gene is TRBJ1-1, the V gene TRBV30, with no clear D. Germline V gene data show CDR1 as GTSNPN and CDR2 as SVGIG (reference sequence). This CDR3 spans 12 amino acids. Trimming cost V 5 bases and J 4 bases, with 11 bases left between them. CDR3 DNA sequence: TGTGCCTGGGCCTGGTTGGGCACTGAAGCTTTCTTT. Translation gives CAWAWLGTEAFF.

The chain employs TRBV7-8 and TRBJ2-7; 14 bases fit TRBD2. The CDR3 totals 16 residues. CDR1 and CDR2 from the germline V gene are SGHVS and FQNEAQ. Trimming at V came to 5 bases and at J to 5 bases, leaving 8 bases not matched to a gene. The CDR3 nucleotides read TGTGCCAGCAGCCAAGGGACTAGCGGGAGCCTGAACGAGCAGTACTTC. This sequence encodes CASSQGTSGSLNEQYF.

This clone is a singleton in its sample. This chain uses TRBV7-9 with TRBJ1-2; D perhaps matches TRBD1 (6 bases). Germline V gene data show CDR1 as SEHNR and CDR2 as FQNEAQ (reference sequence). The CDR3 has 12 amino acids. Trimming removed 3 bases from V and 7 bases from J, with 9 bases in between. CDR3: CASSLGQRGYTF. CDR3 bases: TGTGCCAGCAGCTTGGGACAACGTGGCTACACCTTC.

In nucleotides, the CDR3 is TGTGCCAGCAGCCAAGAGGGACAGGGCGGATACACCATATATTTT. The encoded protein is CASSQEGQGGYTIYF. V is TRBV4-2 and J is TRBJ1-3; 9 positions match TRBD1. In germline, CDR1 is LGHNA, CDR2 YNFKEQ. The CDR3 spans 15 residues. V gave up 0 bases and J gave up 8 bases; unmatched junction bases: 5.

V usage is TRBV9 and J usage is TRBJ1-2; D possibly corresponds to TRBD1 (6 bases). This CDR3 is 14 amino acids long. Germline assignment: CDR1 SGDLS and CDR2 YYNGEE. Trimming removed 4 bases at V and 7 bases at J, with 17 bases between. The CDR3 loop is CASSRGGRGTGYTF. CDR3 DNA: TGTGCCAGCAGCAGGGGGGGCAGGGGAACTGGCTACACCTTC.

The chain combines TRBV5-8 with TRBJ1-5, with a possible D match to TRBD1 (6 bases). The CDR3 extends over 14 amino acids. Trimming pared 6 bases from V and 2 bases from J, leaving 12 bases between. Germline V gene sequence: CDR1 SGHTS, CDR2 YDEGEE. CDR3 coding DNA: TGTGCCAGCACCCGCAGGGGTCGCAATCAGCCCCAGCATTTT. Translating gives CASTRRGRNQPQHF.

The rearrangement links TRBV20-1 to TRBJ2-3; D remains unclear. Germline V lookup: CDR1 DFQATT, CDR2 SNEGSKA (reference sequence). CDR3 length: 11 residues. Trimming took 8 bases from V and 2 from J, leaving 8 bases between them. CDR3: CSTMPTDTQYF. CDR3 nucleotide sequence: TGCAGTACTATGCCCACAGATACGCAGTATTTT.